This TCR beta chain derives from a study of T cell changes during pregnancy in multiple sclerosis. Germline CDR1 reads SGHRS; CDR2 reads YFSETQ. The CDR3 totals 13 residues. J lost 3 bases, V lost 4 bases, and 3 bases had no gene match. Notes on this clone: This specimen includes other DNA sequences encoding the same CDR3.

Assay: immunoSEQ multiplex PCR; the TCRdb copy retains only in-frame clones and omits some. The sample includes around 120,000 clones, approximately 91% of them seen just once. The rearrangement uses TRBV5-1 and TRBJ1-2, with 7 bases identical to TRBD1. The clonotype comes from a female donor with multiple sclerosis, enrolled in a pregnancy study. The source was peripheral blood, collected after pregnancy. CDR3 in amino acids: CASSLDRDYGYTF. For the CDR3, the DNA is TGCGCCAGCAGCCTTGACAGGGACTATGGCTACACCTTC.